Here is one TCR beta chain with its context. What it binds is not known. These data originate in a study of CD8+ T cells in alopecia areata. Study details: Treated individuals took tofacitinib by mouth, 5 to 10 mg twice daily.

The V gene lost 2 bases and the J gene lost 0 bases, with 7 bases spanning the gap. The CDR3 runs 15 residues. Germline V lookup: CDR1 SSHAT, CDR2 FNYEAQ (reference sequence). Study observations and caveats: Administration of tofacitinib significantly diminished scalp clonality and expanded CD8+ clones within the top 100.

Sequencing used cDNA as its template, made by extracting RNA and reverse transcribing it. Clones were sequenced by immunoSEQ multiplex PCR, and TCRdb holds only the in-frame ones, with some missing. The table includes under 200,000 clones, approximately 57% detected once. Treatment here: oral pan-JAK inhibitor, 5-10 mg twice daily. PBMC-derived CD4+ and CD8+ T cells were sorted. Sequenced material: CD4+ T cells sorted from blood, taken at week 24, from a patient treated with tofacitinib. The chain links TRBV7-7 to TRBJ2-2; no definite D call. This TCR derives from a human donor with alopecia areata. In DNA form, the CDR3 reads TGTGCCAGCAGCTTATTGGGCCCGAACACCGGGGAGCTGTTTTTT. It specifies CASSLLGPNTGELFF.